Below are 15 T cell receptor beta chains sequenced from a single sample in a study of blood T cell repertoires in COVID-19. Using immunoSEQ multiplex PCR, the repertoire was profiled, and TCRdb retains in-frame clones only, with some absent. The data show 200,000 to 250,000 clones, roughly 89% seen once. Sequencing was carried out using PBMCs or T cells enriched from blood (not recorded which). Receptors were obtained from a woman aged 40 to 50 who had recovered from COVID-19.

The chain combines TRBV6-2 or TRBV6-3 with TRBJ2-1; 7 bases align to TRBD1. The junction had 9 bases not matched to a gene; V was cut back by 6 bases and J by 4 bases. Germline V gene lookup returns CDR1 MNHEY and CDR2 SVGEGT. The CDR3 runs 15 residues. CDR3 protein: CASSSGGLGYNEQFF. CDR3 nucleotide sequence: TGTGCCAGCAGCTCAGGGGGTCTTGGGTACAATGAGCAGTTCTTC.

Points on this clone: A much larger clone differs from this one at a single base, so this may be a read error. Other DNA sequences within the sample encode an identical CDR3. The chain is built from TRBV19 and TRBJ1-5, with D uncertain. Germline V lookup: CDR1 LNHDA, CDR2 SQIVND (reference sequence). The V and J ends lost 3 bases and 4 bases respectively, with 7 bases between them. The CDR3 consists of 13 residues. CDR3 sequence: CASSMAGNQPQHF. CDR3 coding DNA: TGTGCCAGTAGTATGGCCGGGAATCAGCCCCAGCATTTT.

V is TRBV15 and J is TRBJ1-1; D ambiguous. Trimming shortened V by 1 base and J by 0 bases, and 9 bases separated the two germline ends. The CDR3 contains 15 residues. Germline V gene lookup returns CDR1 LNHNV and CDR2 YYDKDF (reference sequence). This CDR3 is CATSRGEAMNTEAFF. The CDR3 DNA is TGTGCCACCAGCAGAGGCGAGGCAATGAACACTGAAGCTTTCTTT. Based on the CDR3 plus reference TRBV15 and TRBJ1-1, the full variable domain is DAMVIQNPRYQVTQFGKPVTLSCSQTLNHNVMYWYQQKSSQAPKLLFHYYDKDFNNEADTPDNFQSRRPNTSFCFLDIRSPGLGDTAMYLCATSRGEAMNTEAFFGQGTRLTVV.

This chain links TRBV21-1 with TRBJ1-2. TRBV21-1 is termed a pseudogene. The CDR3 runs to 15 residues. The CDR3 DNA reads TGTGCCAGCAGCAAAGTCCGACCTCCGGGCTATGGCTACACCTTC. It translates to CASSKVRPPGYGYTF.

The chain links TRBV18 to TRBJ2-5, with TRBD2 matching 7 bases. The J segment lost 1 base and the V segment lost 6 bases, leaving 5 bases of the junction unmatched. CDR3 length: 14 amino acids. In germline, CDR1 is KGHSH, CDR2 LQKENI. This CDR3 reads CASSPGLGQETQYF. CDR3 nucleotide sequence: TGTGCCAGCTCCCCAGGACTAGGCCAAGAGACCCAGTACTTC.

This clone was detected ten times or more. The rearrangement uses TRBV6-5 and TRBJ1-2; D is possibly TRBD1 (5 bases). V lost 8 bases and J lost 0, with 13 bases in between. There are 14 residues in the CDR3. Germline V gives CDR1 MNHEY, CDR2 SVGAGI. The CDR3 sequence: CASFGGGTNYGYTF. Written as DNA, the CDR3 is TGTGCCAGCTTCGGGGGAGGGACTAACTATGGCTACACCTTC.

The CDR3 sequence is CASSLGSGVGNTIYF. The CDR3 DNA reads TGCGCCAGCAGCTTAGGATCAGGGGTTGGAAACACCATATATTTT. The chain carries TRBV5-1 and TRBJ1-3, with D possibly being TRBD1 (6 bases). Germline loops: CDR1 SGHRS, CDR2 YFSETQ. Deletions cut 2 bases from V and 3 bases from J, with 12 bases between. CDR3 length: 15 amino acids.

This sequence joins TRBV9 and TRBJ2-3; TRBD2 might be the D (7 bases). V lost 3 bases, J lost 5 bases, and 13 bases lay in between. The CDR3 is 14 residues long. Germline lookup yields CDR1 SGDLS and CDR2 YYNGEE. CDR3 nucleotides: TGTGCCAGCAGCGAGGGGGGGGCCGAAGATACGCAGTATTTT. This sequence encodes CASSEGGAEDTQYF.

This clone has a handful of counts. V is TRBV28 and J is TRBJ1-5; D not resolved. The CDR3 is made up of 13 amino acids. The germline CDR1 and CDR2 sequences are MDHEN and SYDVKM. Trimming cost V 7 bases and J 2 bases, with 9 bases left between them. CDR3 bases: TGTGCCAGCACATATCGGGGCAATCAGCCCCAGCATTTT. It yields the protein CASTYRGNQPQHF.

The chain recombines TRBV24-1 with TRBJ2-5; the D gene is possibly TRBD1 (6 bases). Germline values: CDR1 KGHDR, CDR2 SFDVKD. The CDR3 consists of 13 residues. Trimming removed 4 bases from V and 4 bases from J, with 9 bases in between. DNA of the CDR3: TGTGCCACCAGTGACTCCAGGGGAGAGACCCAGTACTTC. Its protein is CATSDSRGETQYF.

The chain employs TRBV6-2 or TRBV6-3 and TRBJ2-7; D is uncertain. Germline V gene data show CDR1 as MNHEY and CDR2 as SVGEGT. Trimming took 0 bases from V and 5 from J, leaving 5 bases between them. The CDR3 extends over 12 amino acids. CDR3 coding DNA: TGTGCCAGCAGTTACTCGAGCCACGAGCAGTACTTC. Its protein product is CASSYSSHEQYF.

This chain connects TRBV5-8 to TRBJ2-5; 9 bases are a match to TRBD1. The CDR3 has 15 residues. CDR1 and CDR2 from the germline V gene are SGHTS and YDEGEE. Trimming at V came to 0 bases and at J to 5 bases, leaving 5 bases not matched to a gene. The CDR3 coding sequence is TGTGCCAGCAGCTTGGGCGGGACAGGGCTCGAGACCCAGTACTTC. Translated: CASSLGGTGLETQYF. Drawing the rest from reference TRBV5-8 and TRBJ2-5, the complete variable domain is EAGVTQSPTHLIKTRGQQATLRCSPISGHTSVYWYQQALGLGLQFLLWYDEGEERNRGNFPPRFSGRQFPNYSSELNVNALELEDSALYLCASSLGGTGLETQYFGPGTRLLVL.

The V call is TRBV2, the J call TRBJ2-1; D possibly corresponds to TRBD1 (5 bases). Germline V lookup: CDR1 SNHLY, CDR2 FYNNEI. The V and J ends lost 0 bases and 10 bases respectively, with 10 bases between them. This CDR3 region has 13 residues. As DNA, the CDR3 is TGTGCCAGCAGTGAAGCGTCGTGGGGCGAGCAGTTCTTC. Amino acid sequence: CASSEASWGEQFF.

The J gene is TRBJ1-6, the V gene TRBV4-3; TRBD1 might be the D (6 bases). CDR3 length: 17 amino acids. V lost 1 base and J 5 bases, leaving 15 bases between the germline ends. Germline-derived CDR1 and CDR2 are LGHNA and YSLEER. CDR3 bases: TGCGCCAGCAGCCAAGTTAATCCCGGGACAAATAATTCACCCCTCCACTTT. Amino acid sequence: CASSQVNPGTNNSPLHF.

V gene TRBV5-4 combines with J gene TRBJ2-5; 12 nucleotides agree with TRBD2. CDR1 and CDR2 from the germline V gene are SGHNT and YYREEE (reference sequence). This CDR3 spans 18 amino acids. Trimming at V came to 1 base and at J to 4 bases, leaving 11 bases not matched to a gene. The CDR3 sequence: CASSLSLAGGSVSETQYF. For the CDR3, the DNA is TGTGCCAGCAGCTTGTCTCTAGCGGGAGGGTCGGTATCAGAGACCCAGTACTTC.